The 12 T cell receptor beta chains reported below all come from one sample, sequenced in a study of cytomegalovirus exposure and HLA in healthy donors. The PCR ran on 60 Vbeta and 13 Jbeta primers. Sequencing was performed with immunoSEQ multiplex PCR; in TCRdb, only in-frame clones are kept and a portion is missing. The table has 200,000 to 250,000 clones, more than 75% seen once. Sequencing input: PBMCs. The receptors were sampled from a human donor in good health.

This clone was recorded only once. The CDR3 loop is CATGHKGQHGYTF. CDR3 sequence (DNA): TGTGCCACCGGGCATAAGGGGCAACATGGCTACACCTTC. V gene TRBV19 combines with J gene TRBJ1-2; D may be TRBD1 (5 bases). Germline assignment: CDR1 LNHDA and CDR2 SQIVND (reference sequence). This CDR3 is built from 13 residues. V was shortened by 10 bases and J by 6 bases, with 18 bases between the two germline ends. Using reference TRBV19 and TRBJ1-2 for the parts outside the CDR3, the full variable domain is DGGITQSPKYLFRKEGQNVTLSCEQNLNHDAMYWYRQDPGQGLRLIYYSQIVNDFQKGDIAEGYSVSREKKESFPLTVTSAQKNPTAFYLCATGHKGQHGYTFGSGTRLTVV.

This chain uses TRBV7-9 with TRBJ2-7; 9 nucleotides match TRBD1. CDR3 size: 14 residues. Per the germline V gene, CDR1 is SEHNR and CDR2 is FQNEAQ (reference sequence). The J segment lost 6 bases and the V segment lost 5 bases, leaving 8 bases of the junction unmatched. The CDR3 DNA is TGTGCCAGCAGCATCACACAGGGGGCGGTCGAGCAGTACTTC. It codes for CASSITQGAVEQYF.

The genes are TRBV19 and TRBJ1-1; 9 bases are shared with TRBD1. CDR1 LNHDA and CDR2 SQIVND come from the germline V gene (reference sequence). Trimming cost V 1 base and J 5 bases; bases outside gene matches: 2. The length of the CDR3 is 14 residues. For the CDR3, the DNA is TGTGCCAGTAGTATAGGGGACAGGGAGACTGAAGCTTTCTTT. Translating gives CASSIGDRETEAFF.

The chain has TRBV18 and TRBJ1-1; possibly TRBD1 for D (5 bases). The V and J ends lost 5 bases and 1 base respectively, with 8 bases between them. Germline CDR1 and CDR2: KGHSH and LQKENI. CDR3 length equals 13 residues. The CDR3 nucleotides are TGTGCCAGCTCAGTCCAGGGGAACACTGAAGCTTTCTTT. Translating it yields CASSVQGNTEAFF.

V is TRBV28 and J is TRBJ1-5, with TRBD1 matching over 7 bases. Per the germline V gene, CDR1 is MDHEN and CDR2 is SYDVKM. The CDR3 runs 19 residues. V was pared by 5 bases and J by 4 bases, with 20 bases of the junction left unmatched. The CDR3 nucleotides are TGTGCCAGCAGTCTTACTCCGGGACAGAGGCCCTGGGGAAATCAGCCCCAGCATTTT. Protein sequence: CASSLTPGQRPWGNQPQHF. The full variable domain, with the rest looked up from reference TRBV28 and TRBJ1-5, is DVKVTQSSRYLVKRTGEKVFLECVQDMDHENMFWYRQDPGLGLRLIYFSYDVKMKEKGDIPEGYSVSREKKERFSLILESASTNQTSMYLCASSLTPGQRPWGNQPQHFGDGTRLSIL.

The chain employs TRBV6-5 and TRBJ2-6; D is perhaps TRBD1 (6 bases). The germline V and J ends were trimmed by 2 bases and 2 bases, with 10 bases remaining between them. Germline V gives CDR1 MNHEY, CDR2 SVGAGI. The CDR3 extends over 16 amino acids. The CDR3 region is CASSYIQGAGANVLTF. In DNA form, the CDR3 reads TGTGCCAGCAGTTACATACAGGGTGCTGGGGCCAACGTCCTGACTTTC.

The CDR3 nucleotides are TGTGCCAGCAGCTTGTGGCGGGGATCGAACACCGGGGAGCTGTTTTTT. Translated: CASSLWRGSNTGELFF. V is TRBV5-6 and J is TRBJ2-2, with a possible D match to TRBD2 (6 bases). From germline, CDR1 is SGHDT and CDR2 YYEEEE. V was clipped by 1 base and J by 0 bases, with 10 bases between them. The length of the CDR3 is 16 residues.

Regarding this clone: Distinct nucleotide sequences in the sample also encode this CDR3. V usage is TRBV2 and J usage is TRBJ1-2; perhaps TRBD1 as D (6 bases). Germline CDR1 and CDR2: SNHLY and FYNNEI. The V end lost 6 bases, the J end lost 6 bases, and 26 bases lay between the germline ends. This CDR3 has 17 amino acids. CDR3 DNA sequence: TGTGCCAGCAGAAGAGGGACGGAGGAAATTGGGGGCAATGGCTACACCTTC. Protein sequence: CASRRGTEEIGGNGYTF.

This sequence joins TRBV5-1 and TRBJ2-3, with 12 bases identical to TRBD2. V was pared by 3 bases and J by 0 bases, with 8 bases of the junction left unmatched. In germline, CDR1 is SGHRS, CDR2 YFSETQ. The CDR3 is 18 residues long. Written as DNA, the CDR3 is TGCGCCAGCAGCTCTCTAGCGGGAGGGCTTCCTAGCACAGATACGCAGTATTTT. This codes for CASSSLAGGLPSTDTQYF.

The V and J genes are TRBV19 and TRBJ2-2, with a possible D match to TRBD1 (5 bases). The CDR3 runs to 13 residues. Between the trimmed V and J ends, which lost 7 bases and 3 bases, there was a span of 9 bases. Germline V gives CDR1 LNHDA, CDR2 SQIVND (reference sequence). The CDR3 sequence: CASIRRDTGELFF. For the CDR3, the DNA is TGTGCCAGTATCCGCAGGGACACCGGGGAGCTGTTTTTT.

The chain links TRBV9 to TRBJ2-1, with 9 bases lining up with TRBD1. J lost 0 bases, V lost 1 base, and 2 bases had no gene match. The CDR3 is made up of 16 amino acids. The V gene's germline CDR1 is SGDLS and CDR2 YYNGEE. CDR3 region: CASSVRGQGSYNEQFF. The CDR3 DNA reads TGTGCCAGCAGCGTACGGGGACAGGGCTCCTACAATGAGCAGTTCTTC.

Here the CDR3 reads CSVSGTGLYNEQFF. CDR3 bases: TGCAGCGTTTCCGGGACAGGGTTATACAATGAGCAGTTCTTC. The chain joins TRBV29-1 to TRBJ2-1; 9 bases are shared with TRBD1. The trim removed 5 bases at V and 4 bases at J, leaving 6 bases unmatched. This CDR3 region has 14 residues. Germline V lookup: CDR1 SQVTM, CDR2 ANQGSEA.